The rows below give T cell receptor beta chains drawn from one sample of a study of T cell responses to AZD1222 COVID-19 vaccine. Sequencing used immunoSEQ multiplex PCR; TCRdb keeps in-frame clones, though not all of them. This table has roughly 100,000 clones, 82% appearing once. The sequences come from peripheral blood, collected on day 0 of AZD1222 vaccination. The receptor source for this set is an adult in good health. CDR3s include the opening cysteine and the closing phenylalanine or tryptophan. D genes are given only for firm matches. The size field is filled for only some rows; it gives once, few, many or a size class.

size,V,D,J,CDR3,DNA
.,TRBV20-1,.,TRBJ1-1,CSARRGGEAFF,TGCAGTGCTAGACGTGGGGGGGAAGCTTTCTTT
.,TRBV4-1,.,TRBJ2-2,CASSLQGRNTGELFF,TGCGCCAGCAGCCTACAGGGTCGGAACACCGGGGAGCTGTTTTTT
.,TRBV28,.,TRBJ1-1,CASSLPDRGATEAFF,TGTGCCAGCAGTTTACCCGACAGAGGAGCCACTGAAGCTTTCTTT
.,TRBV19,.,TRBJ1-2,CASTVWREQNYGYTF,TGTGCCAGTACCGTCTGGAGAGAACAAAACTATGGCTACACCTTC
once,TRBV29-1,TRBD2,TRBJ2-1,CSVAQLAGGNGEQFF,TGCAGCGTTGCCCAACTAGCGGGGGGGAATGGTGAGCAGTTCTTC
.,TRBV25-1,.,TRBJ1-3,CASSELSGGGGNTIYF,TGTGCCAGCAGTGAACTGTCGGGGGGAGGAGGAAACACCATATATTTT
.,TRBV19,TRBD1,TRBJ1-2,CASSAGQGARGYTF,TGTGCCAGTAGTGCGGGACAGGGGGCACGTGGCTACACCTTC
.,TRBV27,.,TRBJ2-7,CASRVHGQTYEQYF,TGTGCCAGCAGGGTTCACGGACAGACCTACGAGCAGTACTTC
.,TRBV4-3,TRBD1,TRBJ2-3,CASSPRQGADTQYF,TGCGCCAGCAGCCCAAGACAGGGTGCAGATACGCAGTATTTT
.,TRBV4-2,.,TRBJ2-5,CASSQDGYRSPKETQYF,TGTGCCAGCAGCCAAGACGGATACCGAAGCCCCAAAGAGACCCAGTACTTC
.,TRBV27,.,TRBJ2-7,CASSFTGQLRLLPYEQYF,TGTGCCAGCAGTTTTACGGGGCAACTGAGGCTTCTGCCCTACGAGCAGTACTTC
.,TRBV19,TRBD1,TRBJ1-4,CASSWGTGGNEKLFF,TGTGCCAGTAGCTGGGGGACAGGGGGTAATGAAAAACTGTTTTTT
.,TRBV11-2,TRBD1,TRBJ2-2,CASSSQGVHTGELFF,TGTGCCAGCAGCTCGCAGGGGGTTCACACCGGGGAGCTGTTTTTT
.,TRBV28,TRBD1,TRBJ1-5,CASSPGQGVVQPQHF,TGTGCCAGCAGTCCCGGACAGGGGGTGGTTCAGCCCCAGCATTTT
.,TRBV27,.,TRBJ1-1,CASSLSRHTEAFF,TGTGCCAGCAGTTTATCACGGCACACTGAAGCTTTCTTT
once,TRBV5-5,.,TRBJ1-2,CASIEHGGLGSNYGYTF,TGTGCCAGCATCGAGCATGGGGGATTGGGCTCTAACTATGGCTACACCTTC
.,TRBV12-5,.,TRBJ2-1,CASGLGTTYNEQFF,TGTGCTAGTGGTTTGGGGACGACCTACAATGAGCAGTTCTTC
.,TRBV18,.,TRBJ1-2,CASSPLRDTYGYTF,TGTGCCAGCTCACCCCTCCGGGATACCTATGGCTACACCTTC
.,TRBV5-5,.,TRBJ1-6,CASSWGMAPSPLHF,TGTGCCAGCAGCTGGGGGATGGCTCCCTCACCCCTCCACTTT
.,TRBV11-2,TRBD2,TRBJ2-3,CASSLTAAGSDTQYF,TGTGCCAGCAGCTTGACCGCAGCGGGATCAGATACGCAGTATTTT
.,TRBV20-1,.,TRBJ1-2,CSVNYGYTF,TGCAGTGTAAACTATGGCTACACCTTC
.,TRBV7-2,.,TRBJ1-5,CASSLSPGSGPQHF,TGTGCCAGCAGCTTATCCCCAGGGTCCGGGCCCCAGCATTTT
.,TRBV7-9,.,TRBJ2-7,CASSLGPRSYEQYF,TGTGCCAGCAGCTTAGGGCCCCGTTCCTACGAGCAGTACTTC
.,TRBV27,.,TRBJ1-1,CASSKITVGTEAFF,TGTGCCAGCAGTAAAATTACGGTCGGCACTGAAGCTTTCTTT
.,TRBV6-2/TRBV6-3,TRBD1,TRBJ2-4,CASSYGNGQGENIQYF,TGTGCCAGCAGTTACGGGAATGGACAGGGGGAAAACATTCAGTACTTC
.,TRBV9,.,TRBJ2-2,CASSVAGLAANTGELFF,TGTGCCAGCAGCGTAGCGGGGTTAGCGGCTAACACCGGGGAGCTGTTTTTT
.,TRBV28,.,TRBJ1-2,CAIEGSNYGYTF,TGTGCCATCGAAGGGAGTAACTATGGCTACACCTTC
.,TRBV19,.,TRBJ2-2,CASSGNGELFF,TGTGCCAGTAGTGGGAACGGGGAGCTGTTTTTT
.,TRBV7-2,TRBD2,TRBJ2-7,CASSFVAGHEQYF,TGTGCCAGCAGCTTTGTAGCGGGGCACGAGCAGTACTTC
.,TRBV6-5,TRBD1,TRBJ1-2,CASSFNRGRGGGYTF,TGTGCCAGCAGTTTCAACAGGGGGCGCGGAGGTGGCTACACCTTC
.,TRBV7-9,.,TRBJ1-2,CASSPPWALGGYTF,TGTGCCAGCAGCCCGCCTTGGGCCTTGGGGGGCTACACCTTC